This T cell receptor beta chain was obtained from a study of naive and memory T cell subsets. The beta constant-region primer was an equimolar mix of two oligonucleotides covering TRBC1 and TRBC2. TCRdb re-analysed the UMI-ligation and nested PCR reads in MiXCR, keeping a single row per CDR3 protein. This sample has 81,000 or so distinct CDR3 sequences, with more than 6.5% found just once. The CDR3 spans 18 residues. CDR1 and CDR2 from the germline V gene are MDHEN and SYDVKM. J gave up 4 bases and V 6 bases, and 16 bases lay outside the gene matches. The rearrangement joins TRBV28 to TRBJ2-1; TRBD2 agrees at 9 bases. Source material: central memory CD4+ T cells from blood. The receptor was derived from a human donor in good health. The CDR3 protein is CASRTPTRAGGSYNEQFF. CDR3 coding DNA: TGTGCCAGCAGAACACCGACAAGAGCGGGGGGATCTTACAATGAGCAGTTCTTC.